What follows are 15 T cell receptor beta chains derived from one specimen sequenced in a study of early T cells in non-severe SARS-CoV-2 infection. MiXCR, applied by TCRdb to the 5' RACE reads, yields one record per CDR3 protein. The sample contains 70,000 to 85,000 distinct CDR3 sequences, about 5% of which appear only once. Source: whole blood, taken at baseline. These receptors were obtained from an adult who was a healthcare worker with PCR-confirmed SARS-CoV-2 infection or an uninfected control (not recorded which).

This clonotype was picked up many times. CDR3 coding DNA: TGCAGTGCTTCCGGGACGATTCTAGCGCGTGGGAGGGAGACCCAGTACTTC. Encoded protein: CSASGTILARGRETQYF. The gene calls are TRBV20-1 and TRBJ2-5, with D perhaps TRBD2 (6 bases). CDR3 length equals 17 residues. The germline CDR1 and CDR2 sequences are DFQATT and SNEGSKA (reference sequence). V was shortened by 5 bases and J by 5 bases, with 27 bases between the two germline ends.

This clonotype was seen a few times. This chain joins TRBV7-2 and TRBJ2-4, with D tentatively TRBD2 (6 bases). V shed 1 base and J shed 7 bases, with 23 bases lying between them. This CDR3 spans 18 amino acids. Germline-derived CDR1 and CDR2 are SGHTA and FQGNSA. The CDR3 nucleotides are TGTGCCAGCAGCTTAGAGGAGGCGGGACGCTGGATGAGGAACATTCAGTACTTC. Translating gives CASSLEEAGRWMRNIQYF.

This clonotype was detected many times. At one end, the junction sequence differs from germline, possibly due to a read error. The CDR3 reads CASSNTGTTSLRIF. The CDR3 coding sequence is TGTGCCAGCAGTAATACCGGGACTACGTCTCTGAGAATCTTC. The chain employs TRBV7-3 and TRBJ2-1; TRBD2 matches at 7 bases. Germline values: CDR1 SGHTA, CDR2 FQGTGA. The CDR3 runs 14 residues. Full variable domain (rest looked up from reference TRBV7-3 and TRBJ2-1): GAGVSQTPSNKVTEKGKYVELRCDPISGHTALYWYRQSLGQGPEFLIYFQGTGAADDSGLPNDRFFAVRPEGSVSTLKIQRTERGDSAVYLCASSNTGTTSLRIFGPGTRLTVL.

This clonotype was seen many times. The rearrangement joins TRBV28 to TRBJ1-6; 11 bases match TRBD1. The junction had 6 bases not matched to a gene; V was cut back by 3 bases and J by 11 bases. Germline V CDR1 and CDR2: MDHEN, SYDVKM. This CDR3 spans 15 amino acids. The CDR3 region has the DNA TGTGCCAGCAGTTTTGGGGGGACAGGGGGTCCACCCCTCCACTTT. Encoded protein: CASSFGGTGGPPLHF.

This clonotype appeared many times. Here the CDR3 reads CASSWAYEQFF. CDR3 bases: TGTGCCAGCAGTTGGGCTTATGAGCAGTTCTTC. This sequence joins TRBV12-3 or TRBV12-4 and TRBJ2-1; D ambiguous. V lost 4 bases and J lost 8, with 6 bases in between. The CDR3 loop spans 11 amino acids.

In this sample, this clonotype turned up a few times. This chain connects TRBV5-6 to TRBJ2-7; D tentatively fits TRBD1 or TRBD2 (6 bases each). This CDR3 spans 15 amino acids. Trimming pared 4 bases from V and 0 bases from J, leaving 14 bases between. CDR1 is SGHDT, CDR2 YYEEEE, per germline. As DNA, the CDR3 is TGTGCCAGCAGCGAGGGGGGACCTTCCTCCTACGAGCAGTACTTC. Protein product: CASSEGGPSSYEQYF.

This clonotype was seen ten or more times. This rearrangement joins TRBV11-1 to TRBJ2-3; no reliable D call. The CDR3 spans 14 residues. The ends were cut back, 2 bases at V and 3 bases at J, with 9 bases in the middle. CDR1 and CDR2 from the germline V gene are SGHAT and FQDESV (reference sequence). CDR3 coding DNA: TGTGCCAGCAGCTTACCCACTAAGACAGATACGCAGTATTTT. Translation gives CASSLPTKTDTQYF.

This clonotype was recorded at least ten times. The chain links TRBV6-1 to TRBJ1-3, with D tentatively TRBD1 (6 bases). The V and J ends lost 5 bases and 0 bases respectively, with 17 bases between them. This CDR3 region has 17 residues. CDR1 and CDR2 (germline): MNHNS, SASEGT. The CDR3 DNA sequence: TGTGCCAGCAGTTCTCAGACAGGCAGGAGCTCTGGAAACACCATATATTTT. Protein sequence: CASSSQTGRSSGNTIYF.

V gene TRBV25-1 combines with J gene TRBJ1-4; weak D call: TRBD1 (5 bases). The CDR3 has 17 residues. The germline V gene encodes CDR1 MGHDK and CDR2 SYGVNS. Trimming took off 0 bases at V and 8 bases at J, with 19 bases between the two ends. In nucleotides, the CDR3 is TGTGCCAGCAGTGAATACCCGGCATGGGGGACGGGGGAAAAACTGTTTTTT. It codes for CASSEYPAWGTGEKLFF.

A few counts support this clonotype. V is TRBV11-2 and J is TRBJ2-4; 13 nucleotides line up with TRBD2. The CDR3 runs 17 residues. CDR1 SGHAT and CDR2 FQNNGV come from the germline V gene. V was pared by 5 bases and J by 8 bases, with 12 bases of the junction left unmatched. CDR3 bases: TGTGCCAGCAGCCGCCGCGCCGGGACTAGCGGGACTGACATTCAGTACTTC. Translation gives CASSRRAGTSGTDIQYF.

At least ten counts were recorded for this clonotype. A much more abundant neighbour one base away suggests this may be a read error. The chain is built from TRBV4-2 and TRBJ2-1; the D is unclear. Germline V lookup: CDR1 LGHNA, CDR2 YNFKEQ. The ends were cut back, 1 base at V and 5 bases at J, with 3 bases in the middle. This CDR3 comprises 12 residues. DNA for the CDR3: TGTGCCAGCAGCCAAGCCGACAATGAGCAGTTCTTC. This codes for CASSQADNEQFF.

This clonotype was picked up a small number of times. The J gene is TRBJ2-7, the V gene TRBV12-3 or TRBV12-4, with a weak D call TRBD2 (6 bases). Trimming shortened V by 5 bases and J by 3 bases, and 14 bases separated the two germline ends. The CDR3 length is 14 residues. CDR3 residues: CASSLPGENYEQYF. The CDR3 nucleotides are TGTGCCAGCAGTCTACCGGGGGAGAACTACGAGCAGTACTTC.

This chain uses TRBV28 with TRBJ2-7; D perhaps matches TRBD2 (7 bases). CDR1 is MDHEN, CDR2 SYDVKM, per germline. The CDR3 totals 14 residues. V was shortened by 6 bases and J by 2 bases, with 14 bases between the two germline ends. CDR3 residues: CASRLRGRPYEQYF. DNA for the CDR3: TGTGCCAGCAGACTGCGGGGGCGCCCCTACGAGCAGTACTTC.

The chain is built from TRBV7-9 and TRBJ2-3; 7 bases align to TRBD1. The CDR3 length is 14 residues. CDR1 is SEHNR and CDR2 is FQNEAQ in the germline V gene (reference sequence). V shed 1 base and J 5 bases; nucleotides not matched to a gene: 3. Written as DNA, the CDR3 is TGTGCCAGCAGCTTAGAGGGGGCCGGAGATACGCAGTATTTT. This encodes CASSLEGAGDTQYF.

This clonotype occurred many times. The gene calls are TRBV20-1 and TRBJ1-1; no definite D call. Germline-derived CDR1 and CDR2 are DFQATT and SNEGSKA (reference sequence). This CDR3 is 12 amino acids long. Trimming removed 6 bases at V and 6 bases at J, with 14 bases between. CDR3 sequence: CSAIPGGSEAFF. The CDR3 bases are TGCAGTGCCATACCAGGCGGATCTGAAGCTTTCTTT.